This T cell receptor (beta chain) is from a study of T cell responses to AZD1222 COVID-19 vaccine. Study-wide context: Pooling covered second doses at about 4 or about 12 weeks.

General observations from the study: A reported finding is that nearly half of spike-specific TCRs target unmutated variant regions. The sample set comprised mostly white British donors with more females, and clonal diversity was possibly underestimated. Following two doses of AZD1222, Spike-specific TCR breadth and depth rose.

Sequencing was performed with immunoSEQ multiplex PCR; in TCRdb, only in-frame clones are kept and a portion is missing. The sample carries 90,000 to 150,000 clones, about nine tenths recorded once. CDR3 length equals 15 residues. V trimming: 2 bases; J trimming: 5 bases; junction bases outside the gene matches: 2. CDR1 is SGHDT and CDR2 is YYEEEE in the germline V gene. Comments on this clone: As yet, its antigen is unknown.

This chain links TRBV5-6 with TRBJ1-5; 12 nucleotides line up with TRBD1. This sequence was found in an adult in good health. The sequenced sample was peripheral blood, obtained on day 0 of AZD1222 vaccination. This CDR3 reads CASSFGTGGYQPQHF. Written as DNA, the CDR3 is TGTGCCAGCAGCTTTGGGACAGGGGGCTATCAGCCCCAGCATTTT.